The rows below give T cell receptor beta chains drawn from one sample of a study of identical twins. TCRdb used MiXCR to reprocess the 5' RACE reads, holding one entry per CDR3 protein. This sample has fewer than 550,000 distinct CDR3 sequences, with approximately 14% found just once. These data were also reused for a study on yellow fever vaccine responses in identical twins.

Sequencing input: CD4+ T cells sorted from blood. The receptors originated from a woman between 18 and 29 years old in good health. The CDR3 runs from the conserved cysteine through the conserved F or W. The order of the fields is clone size, D gene, V gene, J gene, CDR3 protein, CDR3 DNA. A D gene is named only where the DNA matches it firmly. Some rows have no size entry. The others give once, few or many, or a class for an expanded clone.

few	NA	TRBV30	TRBJ1-2	CASQQGNYGYTF	TGTGCCTCCCAGCAGGGGAACTATGGCTACACCTTC
NA	TRBD1	TRBV5-8	TRBJ2-2	CASSIHRGSGELFF	TGTGCCAGCAGCATTCACAGGGGCTCCGGGGAGCTGTTTTTT
few	TRBD1	TRBV7-9	TRBJ1-6	CASSLGEGANSPLHF	TGTGCCAGCAGCTTAGGGGAGGGGGCCAATTCACCCCTCCACTTT
NA	NA	TRBV12-3/TRBV12-4	TRBJ1-2	CASSPNEYYGYTF	TGTGCCAGCAGTCCGAATGAGTACTATGGCTACACCTTC
many	NA	TRBV6-4	TRBJ2-3	CASSDSGARTDTQYF	TGTGCCAGCAGTGATTCTGGGGCTCGCACAGATACGCAGTATTTT
few	NA	TRBV7-9	TRBJ2-5	CASSLENLEHPHF	TGTGCCAGCAGCTTAGAGAATTTGGAACACCCCCACTTC
NA	TRBD2	TRBV11-2	TRBJ2-1	CASSLRAGGLAYNEQFF	TGTGCCAGCAGCTTGCGGGCGGGGGGGCTCGCCTACAATGAGCAGTTCTTC
NA	TRBD2	TRBV5-6	TRBJ2-5	CASSLASGGFQETQYF	TGTGCCAGCAGCCTGGCTAGCGGGGGGTTTCAAGAGACCCAGTACTTC
NA	NA	TRBV29-1	TRBJ2-1	CSVGRGDNEQFF	TGCAGCGTTGGCAGGGGGGACAATGAGCAGTTCTTC
many	NA	TRBV29-1	TRBJ2-2	CSAGVGGTGELFF	TGCAGCGCCGGAGTGGGGGGCACCGGGGAGCTGTTTTTT
many	NA	TRBV6-5	TRBJ1-1	CASRRGGTEAFF	TGTGCCAGCAGAAGGGGGGGCACTGAAGCTTTCTTT
NA	NA	TRBV30	TRBJ1-1	CAWRRSTTEAFF	TGTGCCTGGAGGAGGTCAACCACTGAAGCTTTCTTT
many	NA	TRBV29-1	TRBJ2-7	CSVGSDYEQYF	TGCAGCGTTGGGTCGGACTACGAGCAGTACTTC
few	NA	TRBV7-9	TRBJ2-1	CASSPRTSYNEQFF	TGTGCCAGCAGCCCCAGGACCTCCTACAATGAGCAGTTCTTC
few	TRBD1	TRBV6-1	TRBJ2-7	CASSSERTGTGSIEQYF	TGTGCCAGCAGCTCGGAAAGAACCGGGACAGGGAGTATTGAGCAGTACTTC
NA	NA	TRBV12-3/TRBV12-4	TRBJ2-2	CASSFSGKATGELFF	TGTGCCAGCAGTTTTTCGGGGAAGGCCACCGGGGAGCTGTTTTTT
few	NA	TRBV7-2	TRBJ2-7	CASSLVGGGTRSEQYF	TGTGCCAGCAGCTTAGTAGGAGGGGGGACTCGTTCCGAGCAGTACTTC
many	TRBD2	TRBV20-1	TRBJ2-1	CSARTSGGDHSTYNEQFF	TGCAGTGCTAGGACTAGCGGGGGGGATCATAGCACCTACAATGAGCAGTTCTTC
NA	TRBD1	TRBV4-1	TRBJ2-7	CASSASGQGRWEQYF	TGCGCCAGCAGCGCCTCCGGACAGGGTCGTTGGGAGCAGTACTTC
few	NA	TRBV4-2	TRBJ2-3	CASSQEGQGSTDTQYF	TGTGCCAGCAGCCAAGAGGGGCAGGGCAGCACAGATACGCAGTATTTT
NA	NA	TRBV15	TRBJ2-5	CATSSTGTAGQETQYF	TGTGCCACCAGCAGCACCGGGACGGCGGGACAAGAGACCCAGTACTTC
NA	TRBD1	TRBV28	TRBJ2-6	CASSYTGGGANVLTF	TGTGCCAGCAGTTATACAGGGGGGGGGGCCAACGTCCTGACTTTC
few	NA	TRBV29-1	TRBJ2-7	CSVEDLRGLAYEQYF	TGCAGCGTTGAAGATCTTAGAGGCCTAGCCTACGAGCAGTACTTC
NA	TRBD2	TRBV15	TRBJ2-1	CATSRIVAGGNEQFF	TGTGCCACCAGCAGGATAGTAGCCGGGGGGAATGAGCAGTTCTTC
NA	NA	TRBV12-3/TRBV12-4	TRBJ2-3	CARSFFGLGGVSTDTQYF	TGTGCCCGCAGTTTTTTCGGTCTGGGGGGCGTTAGCACAGATACGCAGTATTTT
few	NA	TRBV10-3	TRBJ2-3	CAISQTSSAWDTQYF	TGTGCCATCAGTCAGACTTCCTCGGCCTGGGATACGCAGTATTTT
few	NA	TRBV7-9	TRBJ2-1	CASSPARGMGRAFF	TGTGCCAGCAGCCCTGCGAGAGGGATGGGGCGAGCGTTCTTC
many	TRBD2	TRBV29-1	TRBJ2-1	CSVEVGIAGDNEQFF	TGCAGCGTTGAAGTGGGGATAGCGGGGGACAATGAGCAGTTCTTC
NA	NA	TRBV3-1	TRBJ2-1	CASSQFPPGGLFYNERFF	TGTGCCAGCAGCCAATTTCCACCCGGAGGACTCTTCTACAATGAGCGGTTCTTC
many	NA	TRBV7-2	TRBJ2-7	CASSLKALGEQYF	TGTGCCAGCAGCTTAAAGGCGTTAGGCGAGCAGTACTTC
NA	TRBD1	TRBV7-8	TRBJ1-6	CASSAHNRGHSPLHF	TGTGCCAGCAGCGCGCATAACAGGGGGCATTCACCCCTCCACTTT
few	NA	TRBV6-6	TRBJ1-2	CASSKKEDGYTF	TGTGCCAGCTCGAAGAAAGAGGATGGCTACACCTTC
few	TRBD2	TRBV11-2	TRBJ2-2	CASSLRDWREAGIGELFF	TGTGCCAGCAGCCTTCGGGACTGGCGGGAGGCGGGGATCGGGGAGCTGTTTTTT
few	NA	TRBV4-2	TRBJ1-4	CASSRGQLSEKLFF	TGTGCCAGCAGTCGAGGACAGTTAAGTGAAAAACTGTTTTTT
few	NA	TRBV3-1	TRBJ2-1	CASSQIYNEQFF	TGTGCCAGCAGCCAAATCTACAATGAGCAGTTCTTC
NA	NA	TRBV20-1	TRBJ1-5	CSARDLSNQPQHF	TGCAGTGCTAGAGATCTGAGCAATCAGCCCCAGCATTTT
few	NA	TRBV19	TRBJ1-1	CASSQQVWNTEAFF	TGTGCCAGTAGTCAACAGGTCTGGAACACTGAAGCTTTCTTT
few	NA	TRBV10-3	TRBJ1-3	CAIRMAGPGNTIYF	TGTGCCATCAGAATGGCCGGTCCAGGAAACACCATATATTTT
NA	NA	TRBV6-5	TRBJ2-7	CASSYSGRERTYEQYF	TGTGCCAGCAGTTACTCCGGGCGGGAAAGGACCTACGAGCAGTACTTC
many	NA	TRBV14	TRBJ1-1	CASSPFLANTEAFF	TGTGCCAGCAGCCCCTTTTTGGCGAACACTGAAGCTTTCTTT
NA	NA	TRBV6-5	TRBJ2-7	CASSYLINSGGSEQYF	TGTGCCAGCAGTTACTTGATTAATTCGGGGGGCTCCGAGCAGTACTTC
NA	TRBD2	TRBV6-2/TRBV6-3	TRBJ2-7	CASSYPNPRLAGGYDEQYF	TGTGCCAGCAGTTACCCCAACCCACGACTAGCGGGAGGGTATGACGAGCAGTACTTC
NA	NA	TRBV21-1	TRBJ2-3	CASSTGTQPSTDTQYF	TGTGCCAGCAGCACCGGGACACAACCTAGCACAGATACGCAGTATTTT
many	NA	TRBV24-1	TRBJ2-1	CATSDDYPSSYNEQFF	TGTGCCACCAGTGATGATTATCCGAGCTCCTACAATGAGCAGTTCTTC
many	NA	TRBV5-1	TRBJ2-5	CASSLDGGYQETQYF	TGCGCCAGCAGCTTGGATGGGGGGTACCAAGAGACCCAGTACTTC